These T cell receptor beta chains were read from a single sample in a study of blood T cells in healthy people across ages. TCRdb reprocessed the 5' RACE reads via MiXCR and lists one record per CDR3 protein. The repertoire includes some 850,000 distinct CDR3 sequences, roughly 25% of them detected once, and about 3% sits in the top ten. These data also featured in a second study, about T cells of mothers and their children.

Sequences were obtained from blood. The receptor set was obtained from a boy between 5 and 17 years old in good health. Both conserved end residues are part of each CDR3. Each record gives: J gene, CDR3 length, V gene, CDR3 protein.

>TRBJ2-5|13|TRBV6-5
CASSPWGMGTQYF
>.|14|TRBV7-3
CASSATGTLNEQFF
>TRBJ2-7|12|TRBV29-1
CSVDRQGTEQYF
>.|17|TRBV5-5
CASSLRLTSGGYNEQFF
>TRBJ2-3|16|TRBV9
CASSARTSGGADTQYF
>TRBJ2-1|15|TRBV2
CASRTSGGGYNEQFF
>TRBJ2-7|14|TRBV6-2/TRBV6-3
CASRDWDGNYEQYF
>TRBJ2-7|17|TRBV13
CASASFGGTQSSYEQYF
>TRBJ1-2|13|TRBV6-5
CASSQRQNYGYTF
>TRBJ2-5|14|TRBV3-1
CASSQEYIQETQYF
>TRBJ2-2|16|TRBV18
CASSPFLAANTGELFF
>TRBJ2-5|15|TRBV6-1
CASSATGTSLETQYF
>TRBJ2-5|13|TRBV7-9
CASSHAYQETQYF
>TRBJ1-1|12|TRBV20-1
CSVHPPGTEAFF
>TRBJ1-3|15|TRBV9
CASSVGRGAANTIYF
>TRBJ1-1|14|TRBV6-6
CASSLQFGNTEAFF
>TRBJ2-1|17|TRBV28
CASSFLLAGSGLGEQFF
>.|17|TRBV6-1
CASSPGTGLISFVEQYF
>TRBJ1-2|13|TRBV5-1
CASSLGSDYGYTF
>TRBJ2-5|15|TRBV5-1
CASNSLSGDQETQYF
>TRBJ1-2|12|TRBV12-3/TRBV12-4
CASTLGVYGYTF
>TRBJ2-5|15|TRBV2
CASSEKQGATGTQYF
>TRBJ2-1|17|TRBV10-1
CASSESTSGSNLYEQFF
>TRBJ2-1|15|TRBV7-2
CASSPWALSYNEQFF
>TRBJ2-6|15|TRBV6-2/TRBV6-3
CASSPLAAGANVLTF
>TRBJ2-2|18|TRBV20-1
CSARDRGRPSGSTGELFF
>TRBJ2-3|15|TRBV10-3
CAISPGPESTDTQYF
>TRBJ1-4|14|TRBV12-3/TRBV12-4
CASSPRGFNEKLFF
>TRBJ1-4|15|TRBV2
CASSELGGGLEKLFF
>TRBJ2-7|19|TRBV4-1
CASSQMNSLLLAGGYEQYF
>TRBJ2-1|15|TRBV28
CASSLPDYSSSEQFF
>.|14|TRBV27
CASGEQDPYNEQFF
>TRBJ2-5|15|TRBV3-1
CASSQDSSGGRTQYF
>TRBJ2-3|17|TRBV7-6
CASSFRASSAGTDTQYF
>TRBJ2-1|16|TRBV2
CASSSLGGRADNEQFF
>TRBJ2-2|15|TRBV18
CASSPGARDTGELFF
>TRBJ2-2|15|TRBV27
CASRRQRPNTGELFF
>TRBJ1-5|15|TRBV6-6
CASSLKAGGNQPQHF
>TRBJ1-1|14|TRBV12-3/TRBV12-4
CASSDRYEGTEAFF
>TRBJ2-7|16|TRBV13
CASSLRQSGPSYEQYF
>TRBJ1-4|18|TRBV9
CASSPPLRGEDTNEKLFF
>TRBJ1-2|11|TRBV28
CAIPREGDYTF
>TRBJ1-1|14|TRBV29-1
CSVMGQGLGTEAFF
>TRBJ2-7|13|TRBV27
CASRGAGPYEQYF
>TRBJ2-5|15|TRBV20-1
CSASPQGAHQGTQYF
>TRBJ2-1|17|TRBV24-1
CATSDSLAGEVYNEQFF
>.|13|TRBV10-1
CASIRTGPYEQYF
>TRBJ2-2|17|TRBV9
CASSERQRGANTGELFF
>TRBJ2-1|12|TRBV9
CASSVTTGQQFF
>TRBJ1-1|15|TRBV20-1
CSARGPTGGYSEAFF
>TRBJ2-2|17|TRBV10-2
CASMVTSASSDTGELFF
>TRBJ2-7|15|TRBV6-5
CASSYAAWGPYEQYF
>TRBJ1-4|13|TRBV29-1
CSAGVGANEKLFF
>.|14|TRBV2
CASSAGTTLGEQFF